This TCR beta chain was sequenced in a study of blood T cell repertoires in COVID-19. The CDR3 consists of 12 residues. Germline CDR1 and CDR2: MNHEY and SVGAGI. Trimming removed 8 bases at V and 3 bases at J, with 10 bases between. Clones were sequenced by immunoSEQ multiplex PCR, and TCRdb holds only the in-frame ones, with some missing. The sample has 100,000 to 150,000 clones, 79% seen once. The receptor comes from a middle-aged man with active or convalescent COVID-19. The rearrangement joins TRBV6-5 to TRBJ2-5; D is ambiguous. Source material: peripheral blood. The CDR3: CASGQVKETQYF. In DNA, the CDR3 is TGTGCCAGCGGTCAGGTGAAAGAGACCCAGTACTTC.